Below, 31 T cell receptor beta chains from the same sample are listed, as sequenced in a study of cytomegalovirus exposure and HLA in healthy donors (dated by TCRdb to about 2017). Library preparation employed the immunoSEQ multiplex PCR assay. The multiplex PCR relied on a mix of 60 forward primers for TCR Vbeta segments and 13 reverse primers for TCR Jbeta segments. What TCRdb holds here is the immuneACCESS table cut down to in-frame rearrangements. Part of the clones is not present; checked against another copy, under half of the missing clones reflect an unresolved V gene, and the others are unexplained. The sample contains some 120,000 clones, over 65% of them found a single time. Jointly, the top ten make up less than 2.5% of the sample. The sequenced material came from PBMCs. The receptors shown here come from a man in his fifties in good health and CMV-seronegative.

In its sample, this clone was seen a few times. This CDR3 reads CASSRSTPWTGRTTEAFF. CDR3 DNA: TGTGCCAGCAGCCGATCTACCCCCTGGACAGGGCGTACCACTGAAGCTTTCTTT. The chain has TRBV9 and TRBJ1-1; 8 nucleotides align to TRBD1. The CDR3 loop spans 18 amino acids. V lost 4 bases to trimming and J lost 4 bases; unmatched junction nucleotides: 18. CDR1 is SGDLS, CDR2 YYNGEE, per germline.

The chain joins TRBV6-1 to TRBJ1-5, with TRBD1 matching over 7 bases. V was pared by 6 bases and J by 0 bases, with 5 bases of the junction left unmatched. Germline CDR1 and CDR2: MNHNS and SASEGT. The CDR3 spans 15 residues. CDR3 in amino acids: CASREGAYSNQPQHF. CDR3 in DNA: TGTGCCAGCAGGGAGGGGGCGTATAGCAATCAGCCCCAGCATTTT.

The rearrangement joins TRBV2 to TRBJ1-6; D ambiguous. Trimming removed 5 bases at V and 1 base at J, with 6 bases between. Germline V gene data show CDR1 as SNHLY and CDR2 as FYNNEI. This CDR3 has 14 residues. The CDR3 DNA reads as TGTGCCAGCAGTATGTCTTCCTATAATTCACCCCTCCACTTT. This codes for CASSMSSYNSPLHF.

The V gene is TRBV18, the J gene TRBJ2-5; 8 nucleotides line up with TRBD2. Trimming cost V 3 bases and J 5 bases; bases outside gene matches: 5. This CDR3 has 14 residues. Germline CDR1 and CDR2: KGHSH and LQKENI. The DNA of the CDR3 is TGTGCCAGCTCACCGGGACTAGGGATGGAGACCCAGTACTTC. This translates into CASSPGLGMETQYF.

Of note for this clone: Additional DNA sequences in this sample encode the identical CDR3. The J gene is TRBJ2-1, the V gene TRBV6-5; no clear D. This CDR3 has 11 amino acids. Germline V gene sequence: CDR1 MNHEY, CDR2 SVGAGI. V was shortened by 2 bases and J by 6 bases, with 2 bases between the two germline ends. CDR3: CASSYLNEQFF. Written as DNA, the CDR3 is TGTGCCAGCAGTTACCTCAATGAGCAGTTCTTC.

The J gene is TRBJ1-2, the V gene TRBV2, with a possible D match to TRBD1 (5 bases). V lost 3 bases to trimming and J lost 5 bases, with 13 bases between them. The germline V gene has CDR1 SNHLY and CDR2 FYNNEI. The CDR3 consists of 14 residues. CDR3 DNA sequence: TGTGCCAGCAGTGAGCCAGGGCTTCGGTATGGCTACACCTTC. Translation: CASSEPGLRYGYTF.

The rearrangement joins TRBV6-4 to TRBJ1-6; 8 nucleotides agree with TRBD1. With V trimmed by 5 bases and J by 9 bases, 9 bases remained unmatched. This CDR3 comprises 15 residues. Germline V gene data show CDR1 as MRHNA and CDR2 as SNTAGT. CDR3 bases: TGTGCCAGCAGTACCACAGGGGGAGTCGGTTCACCCCTCCACTTT. It codes for CASSTTGGVGSPLHF.

This rearrangement joins TRBV5-1 to TRBJ1-2, with 7 bases that match TRBD1. Germline assignment: CDR1 SGHRS and CDR2 YFSETQ. CDR3 size: 13 residues. Trimming removed 4 bases from V and 3 bases from J; junction bases left unmatched: 3. CDR3 amino acids: CASSLGQDYGYTF. CDR3 sequence (DNA): TGCGCCAGCAGCCTCGGACAGGACTATGGCTACACCTTC.

Concerning this clone: Its ends do not fully match the called genes, so a read error is possible. The chain joins TRBV7-9 to TRBJ1-2; D uncertain. This CDR3 comprises 13 residues. The V gene's germline CDR1 is SEHNR and CDR2 FQNEAQ (reference sequence). Here the CDR3 reads CSSSPGRQGGYTF. CDR3 nucleotides: TGTTCCAGCAGCCCCGGGAGACAAGGCGGCTACACCTTC.

The CDR3 sequence is CASSSGLARNEQFF. The CDR3 nucleotides are TGTGCCAGCAGCTCAGGACTAGCGAGGAATGAGCAGTTCTTC. The rearrangement uses TRBV7-9 and TRBJ2-1; the match to TRBD2 covers 9 bases. The length of the CDR3 is 14 residues. The J segment lost 7 bases and the V segment lost 4 bases, leaving 5 bases of the junction unmatched. Looked up from germline, CDR1 is SEHNR and CDR2 is FQNEAQ (reference sequence). Full variable domain (remainder filled in from reference TRBV7-9 and TRBJ2-1): DTGVSQNPRHKITKRGQNVTFRCDPISEHNRLYWYRQTLGQGPEFLTYFQNEAQLEKSRLLSDRFSAERPKGSFSTLEIQRTEQGDSAMYLCASSSGLARNEQFFGPGTRLTVL.

About this clone itself: Distinct nucleotide sequences in the sample also encode this CDR3. This chain connects TRBV5-1 to TRBJ2-1; TRBD2 is a possible D gene (6 bases). This CDR3 region has 14 residues. The germline gives CDR1 SGHRS, CDR2 YFSETQ. Between the trimmed V and J ends, which lost 1 base and 3 bases, there was a span of 8 bases. The CDR3 DNA is TGCGCCAGCAGCTTGTCCGGGGGCTACAATGAGCAGTTCTTC. As protein: CASSLSGGYNEQFF.

V usage is TRBV18 and J usage is TRBJ1-5, with a possible D match to TRBD1 (6 bases). The CDR3 is 15 amino acids. Trimming shortened V by 3 bases and J by 6 bases, and 15 bases separated the two germline ends. Germline V gene sequence: CDR1 KGHSH, CDR2 LQKENI. CDR3 amino acids: CASSPGGGGTQPQHF. Written as DNA, the CDR3 is TGTGCCAGCTCACCCGGGGGCGGGGGCACTCAGCCCCAGCATTTT.

The chain joins TRBV7-2 to TRBJ2-2; 7 nucleotides agree with TRBD2. The V segment lost 5 bases and the J segment 2 bases; nucleotides outside the gene matches: 2. Per the germline V gene, CDR1 is SGHTA and CDR2 is FQGNSA. This CDR3 is 14 amino acids long. The CDR3 sequence is CASSRDYNTGELFF. The CDR3 DNA reads as TGTGCCAGCAGCCGGGACTATAACACCGGGGAGCTGTTTTTT. Filled out from reference TRBV7-2 and TRBJ2-2, the complete variable domain reads GAGVSQSPSNKVTEKGKDVELRCDPISGHTALYWYRQSLGQGLEFLIYFQGNSAPDKSGLPSDRFSAERTGGSVSTLTIQRTQQEDSAVYLCASSRDYNTGELFFGEGSRLTVL.

The chain recombines TRBV15 with TRBJ1-5, with a possible D match to TRBD1 (6 bases). Germline V CDR1 and CDR2: LNHNV, YYDKDF (reference sequence). CDR3 length: 15 residues. The V gene lost 5 bases and the J gene lost 6 bases, with 17 bases spanning the gap. Written as DNA, the CDR3 is TGTGCCACCAGCTTAGAGCCACAGGGCTTTCAGCCCCAGCATTTT. Encoded protein: CATSLEPQGFQPQHF.

The chain uses TRBV6-5 and TRBJ1-6, with D possibly TRBD1 on 6 matching bases. Germline lookup yields CDR1 MNHEY and CDR2 SVGAGI. Trimming removed 10 bases from V and 8 bases from J, with 18 bases in between. The CDR3 covers 14 residues. This CDR3 is CATSIQGWDSPLHF. The CDR3 DNA reads as TGTGCCACTTCGATCCAGGGGTGGGATTCACCCCTCCACTTT.

The chain uses TRBV5-1 and TRBJ1-3, with TRBD1 identical over 8 bases. Per the germline V gene, CDR1 is SGHRS and CDR2 is YFSETQ. Trimming cost V 5 bases and J 0 bases; bases outside gene matches: 13. This CDR3 contains 18 residues. As DNA, the CDR3 is TGCGCCAGCAGACCAACCCCCGGGACAGGTTCCTCTGGAAACACCATATATTTT. This translates into CASRPTPGTGSSGNTIYF.

The chain has TRBV4-3 and TRBJ1-3; D perhaps matches TRBD1 (5 bases). The V and J ends lost 1 base and 0 bases respectively, with 13 bases between them. The CDR3 loop spans 17 amino acids. CDR1 and CDR2 from the germline V gene are LGHNA and YSLEER. The CDR3 loop is CASSQVGGRSSGNTIYF. The CDR3 bases are TGCGCCAGCAGCCAAGTGGGGGGTCGGTCCTCTGGAAACACCATATATTTT.

The chain joins TRBV5-1 to TRBJ1-1, with D possibly matching TRBD1 (5 bases). The CDR3 sequence is 15 residues long. CDR1 SGHRS and CDR2 YFSETQ come from the germline V gene. V was shortened by 7 bases and J by 0 bases, with 16 bases between the two germline ends. CDR3 protein: CASGLGDLMNTEAFF. In nucleotides, the CDR3 is TGCGCCAGCGGACTAGGGGATCTTATGAACACTGAAGCTTTCTTT.

The chain recombines TRBV6-6 with TRBJ2-1; 9 nucleotides align to TRBD1. Per the germline V gene, CDR1 is MNHNY and CDR2 is SVGAGI (reference sequence). This CDR3 comprises 15 residues. Trimming took 5 bases from V and 7 from J; bases not matched to a gene: 9. CDR3: CASSQTGGAPNEQFF. CDR3 bases: TGTGCCAGCAGTCAAACAGGGGGCGCACCAAATGAGCAGTTCTTC.

This clone appeared a few times. This chain links TRBV10-3 with TRBJ2-7, with 8 bases that match TRBD1. The V segment lost 5 bases and the J segment 7 bases; nucleotides outside the gene matches: 10. The CDR3 contains 14 residues. Germline CDR1 ENHRY, CDR2 SYGVKD. The CDR3 sequence is CAISKDRALGEQYF. DNA of the CDR3: TGTGCCATCAGTAAGGACAGGGCCCTGGGGGAGCAGTACTTC.

The chain employs TRBV11-2 and TRBJ2-5; tentative D call: TRBD1 (6 bases). The CDR3 is 13 amino acids. The V end lost 6 bases, the J end lost 4 bases, and 12 bases lay between the germline ends. Germline-derived CDR1 and CDR2 are SGHAT and FQNNGV. The CDR3 nucleotides are TGTGCCAGCAGTACAGGGTTTGTAGAGACCCAGTACTTC. Encoded protein: CASSTGFVETQYF.

Only one count was recorded for this clone. The chain has TRBV5-8 and TRBJ2-4, with 8 bases lining up with TRBD1. The CDR3 contains 15 residues. Germline V gene data show CDR1 as SGHTS and CDR2 as YDEGEE. Trimming removed 2 bases from V and 5 bases from J; junction bases left unmatched: 6. The CDR3 region has the DNA TGTGCCAGCAGCTTATATCCGGGACAGGAAAACATTCAGTACTTC. Its translation is CASSLYPGQENIQYF. The full variable domain, with the rest looked up from reference TRBV5-8 and TRBJ2-4, is EAGVTQSPTHLIKTRGQQATLRCSPISGHTSVYWYQQALGLGLQFLLWYDEGEERNRGNFPPRFSGRQFPNYSSELNVNALELEDSALYLCASSLYPGQENIQYFGAGTRLSVL.

V and J are TRBV6-5 and TRBJ1-2, with 10 bases fitting TRBD1. The germline gives CDR1 MNHEY, CDR2 SVGAGI. The CDR3 runs 15 residues. The J segment lost 8 bases and the V segment lost 2 bases, leaving 8 bases of the junction unmatched. The chain's CDR3 is CASSYTRQGAGGYTF. In DNA, the CDR3 is TGTGCCAGCAGTTACACGAGACAGGGGGCGGGAGGCTACACCTTC.

The J gene is TRBJ2-1, the V gene TRBV5-1, with D maybe TRBD2 (6 bases). Germline lookup yields CDR1 SGHRS and CDR2 YFSETQ. CDR3 size: 16 residues. Trimming cost V 5 bases and J 2 bases, with 17 bases left between them. In DNA, the CDR3 is TGCGCCAGCAGGTCCTTCGGCGGGGCCCCCTACAATGAGCAGTTCTTC. Its protein is CASRSFGGAPYNEQFF.

This sequence joins TRBV2 and TRBJ2-1; 7 nucleotides match TRBD1. Trimming removed 4 bases from V and 4 bases from J; junction bases left unmatched: 7. Germline CDR1 reads SNHLY; CDR2 reads FYNNEI. The CDR3 totals 15 residues. CDR3 in amino acids: CASSGQGGAYNEQFF. CDR3 DNA: TGTGCCAGCAGTGGACAGGGTGGGGCATACAATGAGCAGTTCTTC.

This clone was seen more than once but under ten times. The rearrangement links TRBV15 to TRBJ1-6; D unresolved. Germline loops: CDR1 LNHNV, CDR2 YYDKDF (reference sequence). Trimming removed 2 bases at V and 10 bases at J, with 18 bases between. The CDR3 loop spans 16 amino acids. The CDR3 coding sequence is TGTGCCACCAGCAGAAACGTCGTAGGAGGAGGATCACCCCTCCACTTT. Amino acids: CATSRNVVGGGSPLHF.

The rearrangement joins TRBV7-8 to TRBJ1-2; D possibly corresponds to TRBD1 (6 bases). This CDR3 has 14 amino acids. Germline values: CDR1 SGHVS, CDR2 FQNEAQ. Trimming took off 1 base at V and 6 bases at J, with 12 bases between the two ends. The CDR3 DNA reads TGTGCCAGCAGCTTAGGCAGGGGCGGCGATGGCTACACCTTC. Its protein is CASSLGRGGDGYTF. Filled out from reference TRBV7-8 and TRBJ1-2, the complete variable domain reads GAGVSQSPRYKVAKRGQDVALRCDPISGHVSLFWYQQALGQGPEFLTYFQNEAQLDKSGLPSDRFFAERPEGSVSTLKIQRTQQEDSAVYLCASSLGRGGDGYTFGSGTRLTVV.

This clone has just a few counts. The chain recombines TRBV4-1 with TRBJ1-5; 8 bases fit TRBD1. With 4 bases clipped from V and 0 bases from J, the junction kept 11 bases outside the gene matches. This CDR3 is built from 18 residues. Germline CDR1 is MGHRA and CDR2 is YSYEKL. The CDR3 region is CASSPDSGGGFSNQPQHF. The CDR3 coding sequence is TGCGCCAGCAGCCCGGACTCAGGGGGCGGTTTTAGCAATCAGCCCCAGCATTTT.

The V gene is TRBV9, the J gene TRBJ1-6, with D unresolved. The CDR3 consists of 17 residues. Deletions cut 3 bases from V and 6 bases from J, with 19 bases between. Germline-derived CDR1 and CDR2 are SGDLS and YYNGEE. The CDR3 sequence: CASSGPLVDGLNSPLHF. Written as DNA, the CDR3 is TGTGCCAGCAGCGGGCCCCTGGTTGACGGACTTAATTCACCCCTCCACTTT.

Comment on this clone: One end of the junction fails to match germline, which may point to a read error. The rearrangement links TRBV7-9 to TRBJ2-2, with D tentatively TRBD2 (6 bases). CDR1 is SEHNR and CDR2 is FQNEAQ in the germline V gene (reference sequence). The CDR3 has 16 residues. The CDR3 is CSSSFQAGSHTGELFF. CDR3 in DNA: TGTTCCAGCAGCTTCCAGGCGGGATCCCACACCGGGGAGCTGTTTTTT.

The CDR3 reads CASSPRDWVNTDTQYF. Here the CDR3 DNA reads TGTGCCAGCAGTCCCAGGGACTGGGTGAACACAGATACGCAGTATTTT. The V gene is TRBV27, the J gene TRBJ2-3; D may be TRBD2 (6 bases). Per the germline V gene, CDR1 is MNHEY and CDR2 is SMNVEV (reference sequence). Trimming removed 5 bases at V and 2 bases at J, with 17 bases between. CDR3 length equals 16 residues.